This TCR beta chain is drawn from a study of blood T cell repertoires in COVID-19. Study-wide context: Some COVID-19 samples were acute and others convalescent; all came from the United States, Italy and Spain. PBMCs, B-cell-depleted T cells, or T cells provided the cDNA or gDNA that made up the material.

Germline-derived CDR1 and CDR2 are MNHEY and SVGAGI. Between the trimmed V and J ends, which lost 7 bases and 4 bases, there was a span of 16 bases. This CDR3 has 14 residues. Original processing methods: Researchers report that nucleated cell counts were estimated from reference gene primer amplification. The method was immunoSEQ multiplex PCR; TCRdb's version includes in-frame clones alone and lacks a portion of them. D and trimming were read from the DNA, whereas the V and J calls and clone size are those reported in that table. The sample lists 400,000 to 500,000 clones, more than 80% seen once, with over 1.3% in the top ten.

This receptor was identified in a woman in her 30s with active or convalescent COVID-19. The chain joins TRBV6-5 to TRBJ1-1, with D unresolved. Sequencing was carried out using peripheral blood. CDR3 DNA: TGTGCCAGCATTTTCGCTCGGGGAAGCACTGAAGCTTTCTTT. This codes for CASIFARGSTEAFF.